This T cell receptor beta chain was captured by sequencing in a study of blood T cell repertoires in COVID-19. Study-wide background: Samples of COVID-19 (acute and convalescent) were obtained from the United States, Italy and Spain. PBMCs, B-cell-depleted T cells, or T cells provided the cDNA or gDNA that made up the material.

This CDR3 spans 15 amino acids. Germline V gives CDR1 MDHEN, CDR2 SYDVKM. Trimming removed 2 bases at V and 5 bases at J, with 10 bases between. In the study's own analysis: Amplification of reference gene primers was used by the study to estimate nucleated cell counts. TCRdb's copy holds only in-frame clones and misses some; the assay was immunoSEQ multiplex PCR. V and J calls and clone size follow that table, whereas D and trimming were derived from the DNA. This sample has 95,000 to 130,000 clones, with approximately 80% found just once. The receptor was derived from an older man with active or convalescent COVID-19. The sequenced sample consisted of peripheral blood. The chain recombines TRBV28 with TRBJ1-6; a weak D match, TRBD1 (5 bases). Written as DNA, the CDR3 is TGTGCCAGCAGTTTAGGCAGGGTCAATAATTCACCCCTCCACTTT. Its protein product is CASSLGRVNNSPLHF.